Described below is a single TCR beta chain sequence and its context. TCRdb's copy holds only in-frame clones and misses some; the assay was immunoSEQ multiplex PCR. The sample shows a few hundred thousand clones, approximately 85% of them seen only once. CDR3 length: 16 amino acids. Trimming removed 1 base at V and 0 bases at J, with 11 bases between. CDR1 is PRHDT, CDR2 FYEKMQ, per germline (reference sequence). The data derive from a study of blood T cell repertoires in COVID-19. As for the study in general: The United States, Italy and Spain provided the acute and convalescent COVID-19 samples. The cDNA or gDNA used as material had been derived from T cells, B-cell-depleted T cells, or PBMCs.

The V gene is TRBV13, the J gene TRBJ2-3; the D gene is possibly TRBD2 (6 bases). The specimen sequenced was peripheral blood. The receptor was isolated from a woman aged 45 to 65 with acute or convalescent COVID-19. CDR3 nucleotides: TGTGCCAGCAGCTTAGTACAGCGGGTGAGCACAGATACGCAGTATTTT. It is translated as CASSLVQRVSTDTQYF.